The 11 T cell receptor beta chains below come from one sample, sequenced in a study of T cell responses to AZD1222 COVID-19 vaccine. Sequenced by immunoSEQ multiplex PCR; TCRdb stores in-frame clones only, minus some. The table lists more than 250,000 clones, over 90% of them singletons, with less than 0.65% in the top ten. This sample comprised peripheral blood, obtained on day 0 of AZD1222 vaccination. These receptors originate from an adult in good health.

The count of this clone is one. This chain uses TRBV29-1 with TRBJ2-3; a weak D match, TRBD2 (6 bases). This CDR3 region has 15 residues. Germline V gene lookup returns CDR1 SQVTM and CDR2 ANQGSEA. With 6 bases removed from V and 0 bases from J, the gap between germline ends came to 16 bases. In DNA, the CDR3 is TGCAGCGTCCACCATTCGGGGACTAGCACAGATACGCAGTATTTT. This gives the protein CSVHHSGTSTDTQYF.

This sequence joins TRBV7-2 and TRBJ2-7; 8 bases agree with TRBD2. CDR1 and CDR2 (germline): SGHTA, FQGNSA. The CDR3 covers 15 residues. The V segment lost 4 bases and the J segment 4 bases; nucleotides outside the gene matches: 9. The CDR3 loop reads CASSSSGTSSYEQYF. CDR3 coding DNA: TGTGCCAGCAGCTCGTCCGGGACTAGTAGTTACGAGCAGTACTTC.

The chain links TRBV9 to TRBJ2-1; 8 bases line up with TRBD2. This CDR3 spans 14 amino acids. J gave up 5 bases and V 2 bases, and 3 bases lay outside the gene matches. CDR1 is SGDLS and CDR2 is YYNGEE in the germline V gene. CDR3 DNA sequence: TGTGCCAGCAGCGTCACTAGCGGCGACAATGAGCAGTTCTTC. It codes for CASSVTSGDNEQFF.

The CDR3 here is CASGRTGGETQYF. CDR3 bases: TGTGCCAGCGGAAGGACGGGAGGAGAGACCCAGTACTTC. The rearrangement joins TRBV7-2 to TRBJ2-5; 7 bases align to TRBD2. V shed 8 bases and J 4 bases; nucleotides not matched to a gene: 7. This CDR3 region has 13 residues. Germline lookup yields CDR1 SGHTA and CDR2 FQGNSA. Full variable domain (rest looked up from reference TRBV7-2 and TRBJ2-5): GAGVSQSPSNKVTEKGKDVELRCDPISGHTALYWYRQSLGQGLEFLIYFQGNSAPDKSGLPSDRFSAERTGGSVSTLTIQRTQQEDSAVYLCASGRTGGETQYFGPGTRLLVL.

The genes are TRBV2 and TRBJ2-6, with a weak D call TRBD2 (5 bases). Per the germline V gene, CDR1 is SNHLY and CDR2 is FYNNEI. Trimming stripped 7 bases from V and 0 bases from J, with 13 bases between. The CDR3 runs 16 residues. The CDR3 is CASNRGTISGANVLTF. DNA of the CDR3: TGTGCCAGCAATCGGGGTACGATCTCTGGGGCCAACGTCCTGACTTTC.

V gene TRBV5-1 combines with J gene TRBJ2-7; D is unclear. V was pared by 0 bases and J by 3 bases, with 7 bases between. Germline CDR1 reads SGHRS; CDR2 reads YFSETQ. The CDR3 has 13 residues. The CDR3 region has the DNA TGCGCCAGCAGCTTGGACAAGCTCTACGAGCAGTACTTC. Encoded protein: CASSLDKLYEQYF.

This clone was found once. The chain links TRBV6-6 to TRBJ2-1; D remains ambiguous. The CDR3 contains 16 residues. Germline V CDR1 and CDR2: MNHNY, SVGAGI (reference sequence). Trimming shortened V by 3 bases and J by 6 bases, and 18 bases separated the two germline ends. The CDR3 loop is CASSYRRASRGNEQFF. CDR3 bases: TGTGCCAGCAGTTATCGCCGGGCCTCACGTGGCAATGAGCAGTTCTTC.

The table lists this clone with a count of one. V is TRBV10-3 and J is TRBJ2-3; possible D gene TRBD1, 6 bases. This CDR3 contains 16 residues. CDR1 ENHRY and CDR2 SYGVKD come from the germline V gene. V gave up 0 bases and J gave up 0 bases, with 10 bases separating them. The CDR3 DNA reads as TGTGCCATCAGTGAGTCGGTCAGGGGAAGCACAGATACGCAGTATTTT. Translated: CAISESVRGSTDTQYF.

The J gene is TRBJ1-3, the V gene TRBV11-2, with 7 bases that match TRBD1. Looked up from germline, CDR1 is SGHAT and CDR2 is FQNNGV. With 5 bases clipped from V and 3 bases from J, the junction kept 4 bases outside the gene matches. The CDR3 extends over 14 amino acids. This CDR3 reads CASSADRVGNTIYF. CDR3 nucleotide sequence: TGTGCCAGCAGCGCAGACAGGGTTGGAAACACCATATATTTT.

The chain joins TRBV7-8 to TRBJ2-5, with TRBD1 as a possible D gene (6 bases). The ends were cut back, 3 bases at V and 2 bases at J, with 7 bases in the middle. The germline V gene has CDR1 SGHVS and CDR2 FQNEAQ. This CDR3 has 13 residues. CDR3 region: CASSFGQQETQYF. The CDR3 region has the DNA TGTGCCAGCAGCTTCGGACAGCAAGAGACCCAGTACTTC.

This clone was detected only once. This sequence joins TRBV9 and TRBJ1-2; possibly TRBD1 for D (5 bases). The CDR3 is made up of 13 amino acids. Per germline, CDR1 SGDLS and CDR2 YYNGEE. Trimming cost V 4 bases and J 2 bases, with 9 bases left between them. The CDR3: CASSSGQNYGYTF. The CDR3 DNA follows: TGTGCCAGCAGCTCAGGGCAGAACTATGGCTACACCTTC.